In this sample, the clone carrying this T cell receptor (beta chain) turned up once. Profiled with immunoSEQ multiplex PCR; TCRdb holds only in-frame clones, not every one. The sample shows 180,000 or so clones, 81% of them seen only once. The data derive from a study of blood T cell repertoires in COVID-19. Looking at the study overall: Italy, Spain and the United States were the sources of the convalescent and acute COVID-19 samples.

CDR1 is LNHNV and CDR2 is YYDKDF in the germline V gene (reference sequence). The CDR3 runs 16 residues. V was shortened by 0 bases and J by 2 bases, with 11 bases between the two germline ends. This TCR was sampled from a woman aged 40 to 55 with COVID-19, enrolled during active disease. The chain uses TRBV15 and TRBJ1-5; tentatively, D is TRBD1 (6 bases). The sample taken for sequencing was peripheral blood. CDR3 protein: CATSRDPGVGNQPQHF. Here the CDR3 DNA reads TGTGCCACCAGCAGAGATCCAGGGGTCGGCAATCAGCCCCAGCATTTT.